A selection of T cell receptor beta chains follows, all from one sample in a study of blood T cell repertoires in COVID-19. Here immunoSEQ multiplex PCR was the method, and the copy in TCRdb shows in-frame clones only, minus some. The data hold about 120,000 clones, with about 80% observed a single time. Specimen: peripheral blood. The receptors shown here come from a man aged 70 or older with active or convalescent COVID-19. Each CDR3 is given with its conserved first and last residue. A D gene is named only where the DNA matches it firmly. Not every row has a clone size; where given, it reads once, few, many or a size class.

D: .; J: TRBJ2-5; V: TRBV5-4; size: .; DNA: TGTGCCAGCAGCTTGGAGGGACACTTGGGAGAGACCCAGTACTTC; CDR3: CASSLEGHLGETQYF
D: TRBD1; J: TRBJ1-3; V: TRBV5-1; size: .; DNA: TGCGCCAGCAGCGGGGGGCAGGGGGCCAACACCATATATTTT; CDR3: CASSGGQGANTIYF
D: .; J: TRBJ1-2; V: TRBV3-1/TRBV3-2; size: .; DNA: TGTGCCAGCAGCCTATTGTCAGGGATGGGTACTAACTATGGCTACACCTTC; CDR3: CASSLLSGMGTNYGYTF
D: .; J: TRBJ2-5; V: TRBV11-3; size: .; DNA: TGTGCCAGCAGCTTTGCGGGGAGCCCCCAAGAGACCCAGTACTTC; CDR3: CASSFAGSPQETQYF
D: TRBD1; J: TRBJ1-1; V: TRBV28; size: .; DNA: TGTGCCAGCAGTCCGGGACAGGGGGCCGACCCGAACACTGAAGCTTTCTTT; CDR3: CASSPGQGADPNTEAFF
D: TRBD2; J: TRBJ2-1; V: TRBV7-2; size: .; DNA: TGTGCCAGCAGCTACCTACGAGCGGGAGGGCTGGATTCCTACAATGAGCAGTTCTTC; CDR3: CASSYLRAGGLDSYNEQFF
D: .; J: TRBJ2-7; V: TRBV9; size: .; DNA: TGTGCCAGCAGCGTAGGAGGAGGCGGGTACGAGCAGTACTTC; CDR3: CASSVGGGGYEQYF
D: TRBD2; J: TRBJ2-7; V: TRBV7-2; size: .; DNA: TGTGCCAGCAGCATTACTAGCGGCCCCTACGAGCAGTACTTC; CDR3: CASSITSGPYEQYF
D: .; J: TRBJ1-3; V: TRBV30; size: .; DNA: TGTGCCTGGAGTGTACGGGGGGTATCTCCCTCTGGAAACACCATATATTTT; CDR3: CAWSVRGVSPSGNTIYF
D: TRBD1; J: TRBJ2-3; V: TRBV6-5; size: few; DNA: TGTGCCACCGGGACAGGGGGCCATGAAGATACGCAGTATTTT; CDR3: CATGTGGHEDTQYF
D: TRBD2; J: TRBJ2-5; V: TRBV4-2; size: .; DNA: TGTGCCAGCAGCCGAGTAGCGGGGGGGCGAGAGACCCAGTACTTC; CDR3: CASSRVAGGRETQYF
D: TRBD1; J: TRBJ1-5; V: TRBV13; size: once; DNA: TGTGCCAGCAGCTTCGGGACAGGGGGTCAGCCCCAGCATTTT; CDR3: CASSFGTGGQPQHF
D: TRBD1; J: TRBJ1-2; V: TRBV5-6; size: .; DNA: TGTGCCAGCAGCCGGGGACAGGAGTATGGCTACACCTTC; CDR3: CASSRGQEYGYTF
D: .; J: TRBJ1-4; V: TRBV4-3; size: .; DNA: TGCGCCAGCAGCCAAAACCAGGGTTCAACTAATGAAAAACTGTTTTTT; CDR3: CASSQNQGSTNEKLFF
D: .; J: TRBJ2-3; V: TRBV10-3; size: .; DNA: TGTGCCATCAGTTACCGAGCGGGCGATACGCAGTATTTT; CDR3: CAISYRAGDTQYF
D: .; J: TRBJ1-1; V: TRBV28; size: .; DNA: TGTGCCAGCAGTACGCCGGGATATAACACTGAAGCTTTCTTT; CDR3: CASSTPGYNTEAFF
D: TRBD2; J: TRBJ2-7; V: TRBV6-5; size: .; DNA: TGTGCCAGCAGACGACTAGCGGGAGCGAACGAGCAGTACTTC; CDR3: CASRRLAGANEQYF
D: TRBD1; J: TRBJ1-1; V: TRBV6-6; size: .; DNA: TGTGCCAGCAGTCAAAGACAGGGGGCTCTTTTCGGGCTGGGAGCTTTCTTT; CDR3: CASSQRQGALFGLGAFF
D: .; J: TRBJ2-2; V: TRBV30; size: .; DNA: TGTGCCTGGGGACGGGTTTCCGGGGAGCTGTTTTTT; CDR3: CAWGRVSGELFF
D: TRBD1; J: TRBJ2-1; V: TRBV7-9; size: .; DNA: TGTGCCAGCAGCACCAGGGACAGGGATGAGCAGTTCTTC; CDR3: CASSTRDRDEQFF
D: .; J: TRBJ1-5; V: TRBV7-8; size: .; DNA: TGTGCCAGCAGCTTGGGCTCCAGGGGAGGGGGCAATCAGCCCCAGCATTTT; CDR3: CASSLGSRGGGNQPQHF
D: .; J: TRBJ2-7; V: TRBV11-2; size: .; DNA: TGTGCCAGCAGTCAAAGGCAGGGTCCTGCGAAGCAGTACTTC; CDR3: CASSQRQGPAKQYF
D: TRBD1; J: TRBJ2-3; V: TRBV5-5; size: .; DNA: TGTGCCAGCAGCTCCTGGACAGGGGGAGATACGCAGTATTTT; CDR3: CASSSWTGGDTQYF
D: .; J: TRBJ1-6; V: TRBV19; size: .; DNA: TGTGCCAGTGGAGCGGGGAGCTCCTATAATTCACCCCTCCACTTT; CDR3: CASGAGSSYNSPLHF
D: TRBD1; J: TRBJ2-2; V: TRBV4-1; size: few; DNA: TGCGCCAGCAGCCGGACTTACAGGGGGTTGGCCGGGGAGCTGTTTTTT; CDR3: CASSRTYRGLAGELFF
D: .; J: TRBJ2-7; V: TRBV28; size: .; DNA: TGTGCCAGCAGTTTTGGGGCAGTCTACGAGCAGTACTTC; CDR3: CASSFGAVYEQYF